This paragraph covers one T cell receptor beta chain sequence. Its recognized antigen is unknown. No base-level quality is on record; no much larger clone is a single base apart. This sample is drawn from a study of cytomegalovirus exposure and HLA in healthy donors (dated by TCRdb to about 2017). Regarding the complete study: According to an earlier analysis of several hundred of the donors, about 190 million T cells yielded 90 million to 140 million unique TCR beta sequences and less than 300 Gb of sequence data. Along with the roughly 610-subject first cohort, a separate validation cohort of approximately 110 different subjects was used. Donor age, sex, ethnicity and CMV serostatus were compiled together with the repertoire data. HLA typing included class I and class II loci at four-digit resolution. Genome-wide SNP genotypes for about 60% of the roughly 700 donors were used in a later genetic analysis, which treated that subset as a discovery cohort. To study patterns of TCR occurrence, a later analysis re-analyzed previously published TCR beta repertoires from 600 to 750 donors and added high-resolution HLA genotyping. An early release that covered around 590 HLA-typed donors contained around 300 gigabases of sequencing data and around 80 million unique TCR sequences. All discovery cohort repertoires had been generated on a single sequencing platform. High-throughput TCR immunosequencing, statistical association of individual TCRs with disease status, and machine learning were combined to predict cytomegalovirus infection status. In an earlier analysis of a few hundred of the donors, high-throughput TCR beta sequencing was used to judge whether each TCR beta V gene segment behaved as functional or pseudogenic. The genetic ancestry cluster associated with self-reported Caucasian donors included 80% to 90% of the roughly 360 genotyped donors. A handful of DR-DQ haplotypes were handled as single units for association and clustering because linkage in the cohort was strong. In the later analysis, no new phenotypic data were used to find candidate immune exposures; instead, reliance was placed on TCR beta sequences and their occurrence across donors. On average, roughly 250,000 unique TCR beta nucleotide sequences were sequenced per donor among roughly 430 genotyped donors of the cohort, with 15% to 20% of those sequences being non-productive. The aim of the study was to test whether cataloging public T cell receptors could identify signatures of past pathogen exposure. Using immunosequencing, the study profiled T cell repertoires from fewer than 850 subjects and related those repertoires to cytomegalovirus serostatus. Typing coverage varied by locus: about 620-630 donors for A, B, C, DRB1 and DQB1; under 550 for DQA1; about 570 for DPA1; 450 to 480 for DPB1. General study outcomes and caveats: Because the 87-base-pair reads could not distinguish some IMGT-functional V segments, including TRBV6-2 and TRBV6-3, those segments were excluded. A further reported finding was that TCR beta sequences accurately predicted the HLA-A and HLA-B alleles for most subjects in the first cohort. A total of 150 to 200 TCR beta chains were listed by the study as associated with cytomegalovirus. Most TCR sequences were observed very rarely across donors, whereas some public TCRs were present in many individuals. The authors suggested that the approach could potentially be extended to other disease states and immunological phenotypes. Correlated functional status among segregating V segments might reflect linkage disequilibrium, but an unknown experimental factor could not be ruled out. Compared with equally common non-associated chains, HLA-associated TCR beta chains in a later analysis were more clonally expanded and had lower generation probabilities. The presence/absence analyses assumed that sequencing depth was roughly uniform across donors, and that assumption may not be true. HLA typing was unavailable for some donors at each locus, so association tests used only the typed subset. A few of the identified cytomegalovirus-associated TCR beta chains were confirmed in vitro to be specific for cytomegalovirus antigens. According to a later analysis, parvovirus B19, influenza, CMV and Epstein-Barr virus appeared linked to several top co-occurrence clusters. In a later analysis, 15,000 to 20,000 TCR beta sequences were associated with specific HLA alleles at a false discovery rate of 0.05. The sequencing pipeline was judged likely to have produced a cluster of highly shared sequence variants as a technical artifact. In a later genetic analysis, fewer N-insertions in productive TCRs were reported among donors in an Asian-associated ancestry cluster than the roughly 640-donor mean. When HLA alleles, especially DR and DQ, strongly co-occurred, attributing TCR associations to individual alleles was difficult. An association between a missense DCLRE1C variant and V-gene and J-gene trimming of TCR beta chains was found in a later genetic analysis and replicated in an independent cohort. The only immune exposure information available for the cohort was CMV serostatus. A later analysis found that TCR association rates varied across HLA loci, with DRB1 alleles showing the most associated TCRs and HLA-C alleles the fewest. In an earlier analysis of some 540 of the donors, most TCR beta V segments appeared in productive rearrangements about 87% or about 30% of the time, broadly matching IMGT annotations. Most CMV-associated TCR beta chains appeared to be HLA-restricted in a later analysis, and the HLA associations seemed to be driven largely by CMV exposure. Cytomegalovirus status was reported to be diagnosed by the classifier with high specificity and sensitivity in both the original and validation cohorts. In this cohort, only TCR beta chains were sequenced, and detectable features were limited by the absence of alpha or paired-chain data. Because counts were too low, roughly 17 rarely observed V segments, including chromosome 9 orphons, were left out of the earlier analysis of 587 of the donors.

V loses 2 bases of germline sequence and J loses 3 bases, and the interval between the two ends is 7 bases. CDR1 is given as GTSNPN and CDR2 as SVGIG, both from the germline V gene (reference sequence). The CDR3 runs 12 amino acids, cysteine and phenylalanine included. The kept DNA is CDR3 alone, 36 bases in frame from the first base. The library was produced with the immunoSEQ multiplex PCR assay. For the multiplex PCR, a mixture combining 60 forward primers for TCR Vbeta segments and 13 reverse primers for TCR Jbeta segments was used. The CDR3 region of rearranged TCR beta genes was amplified from genomic DNA with a multiplex PCR assay. The amplified TCR beta libraries were sequenced on the Illumina HiSeq System as 87-base-pair reads. For the original study's pipeline: A later analysis tallied around 87 million unique TCR beta chains across the 600 to 700 repertoires, and some 10 million of those chains were shared by two or more donors. Raw reads were error-corrected and collapsed into unique sequences with a nearest-neighbor algorithm that merged closely related sequences to remove PCR and sequencing errors. To assign V, D and J gene segments, CDR3 sequences were aligned to IMGT reference sequences. For a sequence to be retained, a match of at least six nucleotides to both a V gene segment and a J gene segment was required. A rearrangement counted as productive if the CDR3 had no stop codons and remained in frame with V and J, and every other rearrangement counted as non-productive. Following IMGT convention, CDR3 was defined as the stretch from the second conserved V-encoded cysteine to the conserved J-encoded phenylalanine. Sequences without an unambiguous match to a single V gene segment were excluded from the earlier analysis of 587 of the donors. An earlier analysis of over 450 of the donors classified V segments as functional when productive rearrangements were above 56.7% and as segregating when the standard deviation between donors was above 5%. A statistical classification framework was built to diagnose cytomegalovirus status from the catalog of TCR beta chain sequences. In a later analysis, TCR nucleotide sequences were compared against IMGT/GENE-DB human TR gene sequences so that V and J genes could be assigned. The TCRdist pipeline was used in a later analysis to assign CDR3 sequences and most-parsimonious VDJ recombination scenarios. In a later analysis, each TCR beta chain was defined by its CDR3 amino acid sequence together with its V-gene family, and reads without a unique V-gene family were excluded. To address suspected cross-contamination and a sequencing artifact, a later analysis removed several hundred highly shared, low-generation-probability nucleotide sequences. A later analysis calculated a clonal expansion index for each public chain from normalized within-repertoire ranks of inferred template counts. In a later analysis, generation probabilities were computed using a VDJ recombination model fitted to out-of-frame rearrangements, and the results were checked against IGoR. Hypergeometric tests were used in a later analysis to score TCR-TCR, TCR-HLA and TCR-CMV co-occurrence, with a repertoire-size bias correction applied to the TCR pairs. False discovery rates were estimated in a later analysis by permuting HLA or CMV assignments 20 times. In a later analysis, co-occurring TCRs were grouped using DBSCAN, and TCRdist sequence similarity was added for clustering within HLA-allele-positive subsets. Repertoires with fewer than 30,000 or more than 120,000 public chains were left out of co-occurrence clustering, as were about 5 repertoires with anomalous nucleotide sharing. TCRdb took this table from immuneACCESS and kept in-frame rearrangements with V and J called. Such tables lack part of the clones; where checked against another copy, unresolved V genes explain under half of the gap, and the rest is unexplained. The V and J calls and the clone size are those of that table, but D and trimming were determined from the DNA. Here the sample has some 100,000 clones; around 83% occur a single time. The leading ten clones occupy 0.9% to 1.5% of the sample.

In total, roughly 710 healthy bone marrow donors made up the cohort. At the time of sampling, every cohort member was nominally healthy, though immune exposures that went unrecorded were likely present. The donor tested CMV seronegative, placing the donor among the approximately 360 seronegative members of the cohort. A peripheral blood sample was collected from each donor, and TCR beta sequencing was performed on peripheral blood mononuclear cells. Genomic DNA was extracted from the blood cell samples with the Qiagen DNeasy Blood Extraction Kit. The sample was PBMCs. The chain couples TRBV30 to TRBJ2-5; a tentative D match to TRBD2 spans 5 bases. The receptor was isolated from a woman aged 18-35 years in good health and CMV-seronegative. Here is the DNA: TGTGCCTGGAGTCTAGCTAAAGAGACCCAGTACTTC. It encodes CAWSLAKETQYF.